This T cell receptor beta chain emerged from a study of TIL therapy for anti-PD-1-resistant metastatic lung cancer. Study context: Tumors had a median PD-L1 proportion score of less than 6.5%. Most patients had lung adenocarcinoma. Notes on the study in general: The cohort had more treatment-naive, never-smoker and oncogene-addicted patients than typical.

This was the immunoSEQ v3 assay. Data came from immunoSEQ multiplex PCR; TCRdb stores just in-frame clones and leaves some out. In the table there are roughly 10,000 clones, about 57% of which are singletons. As concerns this clone: Its antigen is still unknown.

The CDR3 is 13 residues long. V lost 0 bases and J lost 4, with 3 bases in between. CDR1 is SGHDN, CDR2 FVKESK, per germline. Specified time point: pre-treatment sample, taken before nivolumab and TIL therapy. Pleural nodules or supraclavicular lymph nodes made up most of the excised metastases sampled. Patients were adults with stage 4 NSCLC. Sequencing used tumor tissue, obtained at baseline. The chain is built from TRBV14 and TRBJ2-2; D is undetermined. This receptor was obtained from a person aged 25-85 years with non-small cell lung cancer. CDR3 in DNA: TGTGCCAGCAGCCAAGATCCCACCGGGGAGCTGTTTTTT. It encodes CASSQDPTGELFF.